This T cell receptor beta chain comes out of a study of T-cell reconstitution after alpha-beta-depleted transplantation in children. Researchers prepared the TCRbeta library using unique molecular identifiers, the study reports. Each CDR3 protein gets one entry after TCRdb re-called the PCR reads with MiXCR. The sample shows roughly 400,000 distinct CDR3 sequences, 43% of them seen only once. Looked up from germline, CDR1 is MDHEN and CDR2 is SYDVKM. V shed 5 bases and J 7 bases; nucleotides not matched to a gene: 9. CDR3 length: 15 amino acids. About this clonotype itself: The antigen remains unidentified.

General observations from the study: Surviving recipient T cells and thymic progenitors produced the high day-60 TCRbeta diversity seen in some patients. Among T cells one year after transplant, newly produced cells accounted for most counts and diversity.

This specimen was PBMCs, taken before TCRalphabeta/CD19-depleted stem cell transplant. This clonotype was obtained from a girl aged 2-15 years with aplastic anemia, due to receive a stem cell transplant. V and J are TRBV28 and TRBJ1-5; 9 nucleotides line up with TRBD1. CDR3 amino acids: CASSQVTGGEQPQHF. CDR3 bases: TGTGCCAGCAGTCAGGTGACAGGGGGAGAACAGCCCCAGCATTTT.